This T cell receptor beta chain was identified during a study of identical twins. Study outcomes and limitations: Modelling underestimated the level of out-of-frame TCR alpha sharing observed in monozygotic twins. Carriage of fewer insertions was seen in abundant cord blood beta clonotypes, whereas memory repertoires showed none.

TCRdb re-called the 5' RACE reads with MiXCR, one entry per CDR3 protein. Among 540,000 or so distinct CDR3 sequences listed, about a fifth were seen once. The germline V gene encodes CDR1 DFQATT and CDR2 SNEGSKA (reference sequence). The CDR3 has 14 residues. The trim removed 7 bases at V and 2 bases at J, leaving 7 bases unmatched. Worth noting for this clonotype: Its antigen remains unidentified.

All donors comprised healthy Caucasians. This sample also appeared in a second study, on yellow fever vaccine responses in identical twins. That work states: After vaccination, twins' T cell response reportedly seemed partly convergent, partly personalized.

This sequence joins TRBV20-1 and TRBJ2-2, with 7 bases that match TRBD1. This clonotype was sampled from a woman aged 18-29 years in good health. Material: CD4+ T cells sorted from blood. This chain's CDR3 is CSVTGVVNTGELFF. CDR3 sequence (DNA): TGCAGTGTTACAGGGGTTGTAAACACCGGGGAGCTGTTTTTT.